What follows is one TCR beta chain and its context. A far larger clone is only one base removed, so a read error is likely. Other DNA variants within this sample encode the same CDR3. The V end lost 1 base, the J end lost 5 bases, and 11 bases lay between the germline ends. Germline CDR1 and CDR2: LGHNA and YSLEER. This CDR3 has 15 amino acids. Adults of Caucasian background living in Nashville, Tennessee made up all donors. This sample is drawn from a study of shared clonotypes between healthy human individuals. Sequencing was performed with immunoSEQ multiplex PCR; in TCRdb, only in-frame clones are kept and a portion is missing. In the table there are more than 400,000 clones, about 85% of which are singletons.

The sequencing input was PBMCs. The receptor was derived from a middle-aged woman in good health. Some clones in this sample may be carry-over from other donors' samples. The gene calls are TRBV4-3 and TRBJ2-2; D uncertain. The CDR3 DNA sequence: TGCGCCAGCAGCCAAGGGACGCCTGGGACCGGGGAGCTGTTTTTT. This sequence encodes CASSQGTPGTGELFF.